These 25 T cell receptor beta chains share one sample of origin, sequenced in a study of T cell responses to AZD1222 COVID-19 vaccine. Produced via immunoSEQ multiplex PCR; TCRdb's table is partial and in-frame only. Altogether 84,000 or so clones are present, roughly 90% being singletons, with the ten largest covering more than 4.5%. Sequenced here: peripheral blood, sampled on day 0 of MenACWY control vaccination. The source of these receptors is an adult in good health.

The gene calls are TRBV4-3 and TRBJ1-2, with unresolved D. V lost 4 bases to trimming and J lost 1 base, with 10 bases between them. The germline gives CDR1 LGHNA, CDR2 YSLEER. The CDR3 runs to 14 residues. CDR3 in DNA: TGCGCCAGCAGCCCCCTGGAGTATAACTATGGCTACACCTTC. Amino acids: CASSPLEYNYGYTF.

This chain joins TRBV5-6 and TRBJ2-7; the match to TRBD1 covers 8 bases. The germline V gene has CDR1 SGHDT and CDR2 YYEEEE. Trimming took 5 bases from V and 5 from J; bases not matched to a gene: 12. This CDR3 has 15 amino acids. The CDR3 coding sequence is TGTGCCAGCAGGACCCGGGACAGGCAGTCCCACGAGCAGTACTTC. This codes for CASRTRDRQSHEQYF.

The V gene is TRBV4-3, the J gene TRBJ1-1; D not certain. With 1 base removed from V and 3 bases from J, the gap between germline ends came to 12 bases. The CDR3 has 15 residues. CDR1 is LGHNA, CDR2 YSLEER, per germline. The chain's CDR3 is CASSQGVLGYTEAFF. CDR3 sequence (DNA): TGCGCCAGCAGCCAAGGGGTCCTAGGGTACACTGAAGCTTTCTTT.

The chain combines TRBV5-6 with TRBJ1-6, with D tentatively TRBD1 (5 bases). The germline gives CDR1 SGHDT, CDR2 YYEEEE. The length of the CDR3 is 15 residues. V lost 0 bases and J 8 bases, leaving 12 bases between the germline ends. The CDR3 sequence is CASSLGGRADSPLHF. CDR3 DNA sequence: TGTGCCAGCAGCTTGGGCGGCAGGGCTGATTCACCCCTCCACTTT.

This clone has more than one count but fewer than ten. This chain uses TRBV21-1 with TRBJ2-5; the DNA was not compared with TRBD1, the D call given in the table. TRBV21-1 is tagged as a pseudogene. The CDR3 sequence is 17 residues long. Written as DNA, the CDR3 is TGTGCCAGCAGCAAAGGAAACGAGACAGTAAGCCCAGAGACCCAGTACTTC. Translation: CASSKGNETVSPETQYF.

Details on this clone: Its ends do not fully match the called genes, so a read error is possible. CDR3 amino acids: CASSFITGKDSPLHF. The DNA of the CDR3 is TGCGCCAGCAGCTTTATTACAGGCAAGGATTCCCCCCTCCACTTT. The chain is built from TRBV5-1 and TRBJ1-6; D perhaps matches TRBD1 (5 bases). CDR1 SGHRS and CDR2 YFSETQ come from the germline V gene. This CDR3 has 15 amino acids.

The CDR3 DNA sequence: TGTGCCAGCAGCACATCGCAAGTAGCGGGGGGGCCTCTCAATGAGCAGTTCTTC. This gives the protein CASSTSQVAGGPLNEQFF. V is TRBV7-3 and J is TRBJ2-1; 11 bases match TRBD2. The V gene's germline CDR1 is SGHTA and CDR2 FQGTGA. This CDR3 is 18 amino acids long. Trimming removed 5 bases from V and 6 bases from J; junction bases left unmatched: 15.

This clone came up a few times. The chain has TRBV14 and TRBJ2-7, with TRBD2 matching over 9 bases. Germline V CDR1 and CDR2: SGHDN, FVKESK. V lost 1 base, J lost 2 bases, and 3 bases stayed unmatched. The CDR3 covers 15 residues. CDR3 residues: CASSQGRGGPYEQYF. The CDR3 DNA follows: TGTGCCAGCAGCCAAGGGCGGGGGGGGCCCTACGAGCAGTACTTC.

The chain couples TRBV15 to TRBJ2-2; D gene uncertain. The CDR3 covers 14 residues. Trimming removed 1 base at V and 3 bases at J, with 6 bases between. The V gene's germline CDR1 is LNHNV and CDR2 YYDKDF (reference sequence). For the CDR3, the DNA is TGTGCCACCAGCAGAGCTTCGGACACCGGGGAGCTGTTTTTT. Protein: CATSRASDTGELFF.

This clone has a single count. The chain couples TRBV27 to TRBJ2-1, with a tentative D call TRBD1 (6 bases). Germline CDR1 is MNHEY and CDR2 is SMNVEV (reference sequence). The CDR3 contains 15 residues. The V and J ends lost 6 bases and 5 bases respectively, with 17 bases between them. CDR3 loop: CASRFAGAGDNEQFF. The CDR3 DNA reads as TGTGCCAGCAGGTTTGCTGGGGCAGGGGACAATGAGCAGTTCTTC.

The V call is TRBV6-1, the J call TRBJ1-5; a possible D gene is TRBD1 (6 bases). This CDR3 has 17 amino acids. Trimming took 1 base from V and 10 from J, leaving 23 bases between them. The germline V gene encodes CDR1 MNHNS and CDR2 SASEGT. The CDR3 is CASSEVGGASAYSPQHF. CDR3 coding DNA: TGTGCCAGCAGTGAAGTGGGGGGGGCCTCCGCTTATTCTCCCCAGCATTTT.

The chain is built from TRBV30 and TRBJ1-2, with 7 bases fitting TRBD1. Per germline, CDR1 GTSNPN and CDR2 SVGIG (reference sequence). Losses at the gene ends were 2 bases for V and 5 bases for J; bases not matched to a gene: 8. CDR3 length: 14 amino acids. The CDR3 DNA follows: TGTGCCTGGAGTTCGGGTACGACAGGGTATGGCTACACCTTC. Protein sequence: CAWSSGTTGYGYTF.

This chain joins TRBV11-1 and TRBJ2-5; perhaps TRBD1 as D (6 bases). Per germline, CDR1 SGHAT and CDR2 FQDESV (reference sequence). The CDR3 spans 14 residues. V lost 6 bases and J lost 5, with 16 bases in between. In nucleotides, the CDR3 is TGTGCCAGCAGTGCTGAGGGGGTAGTGGAGACCCAGTACTTC. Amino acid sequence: CASSAEGVVETQYF.

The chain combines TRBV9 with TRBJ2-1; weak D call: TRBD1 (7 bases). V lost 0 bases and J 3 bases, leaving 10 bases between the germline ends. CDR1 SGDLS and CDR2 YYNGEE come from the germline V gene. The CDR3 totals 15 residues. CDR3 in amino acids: CASSVGRGLYNEQFF. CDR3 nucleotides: TGTGCCAGCAGCGTAGGGAGGGGGCTCTACAATGAGCAGTTCTTC.

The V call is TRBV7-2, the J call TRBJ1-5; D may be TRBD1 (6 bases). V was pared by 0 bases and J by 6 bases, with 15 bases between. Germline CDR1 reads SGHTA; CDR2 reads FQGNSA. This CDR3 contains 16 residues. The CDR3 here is CASSLAAGHKSQPQHF. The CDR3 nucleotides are TGTGCCAGCAGCTTAGCGGCGGGACACAAATCTCAGCCCCAGCATTTT. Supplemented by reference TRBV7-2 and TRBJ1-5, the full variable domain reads GAGVSQSPSNKVTEKGKDVELRCDPISGHTALYWYRQSLGQGLEFLIYFQGNSAPDKSGLPSDRFSAERTGGSVSTLTIQRTQQEDSAVYLCASSLAAGHKSQPQHFGDGTRLSIL.

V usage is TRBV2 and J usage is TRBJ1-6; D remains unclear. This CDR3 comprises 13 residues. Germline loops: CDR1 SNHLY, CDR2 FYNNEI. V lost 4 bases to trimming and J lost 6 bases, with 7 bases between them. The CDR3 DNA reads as TGTGCCAGCAGTGGGGAGGTTAATTCACCCCTCCACTTT. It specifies CASSGEVNSPLHF.

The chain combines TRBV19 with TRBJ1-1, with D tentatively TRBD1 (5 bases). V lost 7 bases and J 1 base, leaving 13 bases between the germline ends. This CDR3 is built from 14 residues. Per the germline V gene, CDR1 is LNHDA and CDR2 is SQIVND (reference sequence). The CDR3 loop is CASTSQVRNTEAFF. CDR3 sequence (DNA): TGTGCCAGTACCTCACAGGTGAGGAACACTGAAGCTTTCTTT.

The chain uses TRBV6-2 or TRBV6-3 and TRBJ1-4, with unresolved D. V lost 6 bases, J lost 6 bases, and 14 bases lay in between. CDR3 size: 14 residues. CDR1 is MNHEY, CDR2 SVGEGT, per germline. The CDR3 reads CASSLREKDEKLFF. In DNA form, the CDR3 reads TGTGCCAGCAGCCTAAGAGAAAAGGATGAAAAACTGTTTTTT.

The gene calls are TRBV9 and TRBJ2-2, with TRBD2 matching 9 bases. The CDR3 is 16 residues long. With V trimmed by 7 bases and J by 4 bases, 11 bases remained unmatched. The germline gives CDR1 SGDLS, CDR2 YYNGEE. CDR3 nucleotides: TGTGCCAGCGGCCCAAGCGGGGGGCGAGGCACCGGGGAGCTGTTTTTT. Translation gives CASGPSGGRGTGELFF.

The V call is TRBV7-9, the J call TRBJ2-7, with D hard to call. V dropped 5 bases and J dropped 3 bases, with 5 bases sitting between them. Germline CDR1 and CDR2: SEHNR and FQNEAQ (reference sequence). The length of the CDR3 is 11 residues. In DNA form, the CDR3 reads TGTGCCAGCAGCCATGACTACGAGCAGTACTTC. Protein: CASSHDYEQYF.

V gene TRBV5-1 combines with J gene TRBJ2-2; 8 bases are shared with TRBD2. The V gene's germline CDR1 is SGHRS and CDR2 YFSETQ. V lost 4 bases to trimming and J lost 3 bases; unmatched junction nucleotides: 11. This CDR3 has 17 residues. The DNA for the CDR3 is TGCGCCAGCAGCCGCAATCGGGGGGGCTCGGACACCGGGGAGCTGTTTTTT. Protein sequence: CASSRNRGGSDTGELFF.

The CDR3 DNA reads TGTGCCAGTAGCCAGACTAGAAGTGAGACCCAGTACTTC. Protein product: CASSQTRSETQYF. The rearrangement links TRBV19 to TRBJ2-5, with D possibly being TRBD2 (6 bases). V was shortened by 6 bases and J by 5 bases, with 13 bases between the two germline ends. The CDR3 contains 13 residues. Germline V CDR1 and CDR2: LNHDA, SQIVND (reference sequence).

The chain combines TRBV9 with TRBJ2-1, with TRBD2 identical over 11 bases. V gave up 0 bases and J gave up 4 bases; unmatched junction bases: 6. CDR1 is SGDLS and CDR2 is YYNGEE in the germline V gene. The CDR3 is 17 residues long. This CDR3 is CASSVDPSGGLYNEQFF. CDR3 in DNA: TGTGCCAGCAGCGTAGACCCTAGCGGGGGGTTATACAATGAGCAGTTCTTC.

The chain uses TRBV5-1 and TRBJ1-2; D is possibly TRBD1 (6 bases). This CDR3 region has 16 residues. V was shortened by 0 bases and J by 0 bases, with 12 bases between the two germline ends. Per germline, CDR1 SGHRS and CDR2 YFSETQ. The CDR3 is CASSLDEGTSNYGYTF. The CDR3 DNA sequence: TGCGCCAGCAGCTTGGATGAAGGGACATCTAACTATGGCTACACCTTC.

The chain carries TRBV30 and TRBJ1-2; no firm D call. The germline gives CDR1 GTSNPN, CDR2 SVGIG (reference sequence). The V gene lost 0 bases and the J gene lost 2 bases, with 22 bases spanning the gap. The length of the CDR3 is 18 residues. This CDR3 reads CAWSVQWTGVAENYGYTF. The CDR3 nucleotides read TGTGCCTGGAGTGTACAGTGGACTGGGGTGGCGGAAAACTATGGCTACACCTTC.